This T cell receptor beta chain was captured in a study of CD8+CD57+ T cells in acquired aplastic anemia. Genomic DNA, the template, was used for profiling of the TCR beta VDJ and CDR3. TCRdb redid the calling of the reads with MiXCR, one entry per CDR3 protein. The table lists fewer than 200,000 distinct CDR3 sequences, about half of them singletons, with 1.8% in the top ten. For sequencing, patients were chosen who had shown expansion of CD8+CD57+ cells by flow cytometry. Germline assignment: CDR1 SGHVS and CDR2 FQNEAQ. Germline trimming cut 4 bases from V and 6 bases from J; bases unmatched to any gene: 7. This CDR3 is 14 amino acids long.

This chain links TRBV7-8 with TRBJ2-3; the match to TRBD2 covers 7 bases. The sample consisted of sorted CD4+, CD8+, or CD8+CD57+ T cells (not recorded which) from PBMCs. The origin of this receptor is a human donor with aplastic anemia. This chain's CDR3 is CASSWRLATDTQYF. The DNA for the CDR3 is TGTGCCAGCAGCTGGCGACTAGCCACGGATACGCAGTATTTT.